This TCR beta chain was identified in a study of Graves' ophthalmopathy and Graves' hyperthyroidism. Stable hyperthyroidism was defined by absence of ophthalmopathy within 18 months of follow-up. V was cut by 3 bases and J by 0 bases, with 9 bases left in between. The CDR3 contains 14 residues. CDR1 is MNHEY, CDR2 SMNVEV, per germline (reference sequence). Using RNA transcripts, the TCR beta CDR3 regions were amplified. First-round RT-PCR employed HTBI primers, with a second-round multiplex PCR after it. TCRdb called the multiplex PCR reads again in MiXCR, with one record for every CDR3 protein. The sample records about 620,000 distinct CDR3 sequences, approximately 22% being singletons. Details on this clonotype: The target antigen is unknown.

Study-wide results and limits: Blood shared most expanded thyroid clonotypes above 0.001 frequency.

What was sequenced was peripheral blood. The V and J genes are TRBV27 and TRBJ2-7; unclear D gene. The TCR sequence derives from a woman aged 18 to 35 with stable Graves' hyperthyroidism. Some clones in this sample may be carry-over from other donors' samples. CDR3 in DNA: TGTGCCAGCAGTTTTCTCCATAGCTCCTACGAGCAGTACTTC. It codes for CASSFLHSSYEQYF.